The clone carrying this T cell receptor beta chain came up a few times. The entry originates in a study of T-cell memory formation after mild COVID-19. TCRdb re-analysed the 5' RACE reads in MiXCR, keeping a single row per CDR3 protein. The sample lists over 120,000 distinct CDR3 sequences; about 19% were seen once. CDR3 length equals 15 residues. Germline loops: CDR1 MNHEY, CDR2 SVGEGT. V gave up 0 bases and J gave up 6 bases, with 14 bases separating them. The genes are TRBV6-2 or TRBV6-3 and TRBJ1-2, with D hard to call. The TCR was taken from an adult woman who had mild COVID-19 (a few samples of this study predate the infection). Cell type and time point are not known. The sequencing input was PBMCs or a T cell subset sorted from them (not recorded which). The CDR3 coding sequence is TGTGCCAGCAGTTACTCATGGAACATTGGGAATGGCTACACCTTC. Its translation: CASSYSWNIGNGYTF.